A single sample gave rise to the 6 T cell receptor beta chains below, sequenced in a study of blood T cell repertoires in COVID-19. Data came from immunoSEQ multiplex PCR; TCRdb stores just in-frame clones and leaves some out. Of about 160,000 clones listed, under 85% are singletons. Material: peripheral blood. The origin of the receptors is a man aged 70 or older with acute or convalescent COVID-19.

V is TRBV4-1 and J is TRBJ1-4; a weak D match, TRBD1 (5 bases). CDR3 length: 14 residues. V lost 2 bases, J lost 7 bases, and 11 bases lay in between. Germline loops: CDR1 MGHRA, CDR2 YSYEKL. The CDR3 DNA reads TGCGCCAGCAGCCAACCCGGGACTCTTGAAAAACTGTTTTTT. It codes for CASSQPGTLEKLFF.

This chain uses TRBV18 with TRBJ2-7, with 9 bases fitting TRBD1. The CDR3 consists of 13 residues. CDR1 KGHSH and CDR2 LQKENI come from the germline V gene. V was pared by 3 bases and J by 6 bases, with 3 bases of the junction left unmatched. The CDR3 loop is CASSPGTGLEQYF. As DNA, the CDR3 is TGTGCCAGCTCACCTGGGACAGGGCTCGAGCAGTACTTC.

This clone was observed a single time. The CDR3 is CASSTGLAGSYNEQFF. As DNA, the CDR3 is TGTGCCAGCAGCACCGGACTAGCAGGCTCCTACAATGAGCAGTTCTTC. This chain links TRBV5-8 with TRBJ2-1; 8 bases are shared with TRBD2. This CDR3 spans 16 amino acids. V gave up 4 bases and J gave up 0 bases; unmatched junction bases: 6. CDR1 is SGHTS and CDR2 is YDEGEE in the germline V gene.

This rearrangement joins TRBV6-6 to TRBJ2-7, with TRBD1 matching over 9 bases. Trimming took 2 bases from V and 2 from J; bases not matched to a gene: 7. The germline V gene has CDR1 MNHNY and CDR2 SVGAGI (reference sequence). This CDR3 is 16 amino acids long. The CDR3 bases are TGTGCCAGCAGTTACGGTCGGGGACAGGGCACCTACGAGCAGTACTTC. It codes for CASSYGRGQGTYEQYF.

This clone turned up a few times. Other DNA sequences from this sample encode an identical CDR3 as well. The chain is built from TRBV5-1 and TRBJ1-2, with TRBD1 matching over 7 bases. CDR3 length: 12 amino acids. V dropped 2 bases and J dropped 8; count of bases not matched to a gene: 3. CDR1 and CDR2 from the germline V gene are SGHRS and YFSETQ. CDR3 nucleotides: TGCGCCAGCAGCTTTACAGGGGTCGGCTACACCTTC. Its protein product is CASSFTGVGYTF.

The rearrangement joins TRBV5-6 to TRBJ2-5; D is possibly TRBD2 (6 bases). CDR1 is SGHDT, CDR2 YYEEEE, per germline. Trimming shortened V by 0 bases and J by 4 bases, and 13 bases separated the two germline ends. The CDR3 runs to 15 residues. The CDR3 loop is CASSLVRGYRETQYF. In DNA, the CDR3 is TGTGCCAGCAGCTTGGTGCGGGGTTATAGAGAGACCCAGTACTTC.